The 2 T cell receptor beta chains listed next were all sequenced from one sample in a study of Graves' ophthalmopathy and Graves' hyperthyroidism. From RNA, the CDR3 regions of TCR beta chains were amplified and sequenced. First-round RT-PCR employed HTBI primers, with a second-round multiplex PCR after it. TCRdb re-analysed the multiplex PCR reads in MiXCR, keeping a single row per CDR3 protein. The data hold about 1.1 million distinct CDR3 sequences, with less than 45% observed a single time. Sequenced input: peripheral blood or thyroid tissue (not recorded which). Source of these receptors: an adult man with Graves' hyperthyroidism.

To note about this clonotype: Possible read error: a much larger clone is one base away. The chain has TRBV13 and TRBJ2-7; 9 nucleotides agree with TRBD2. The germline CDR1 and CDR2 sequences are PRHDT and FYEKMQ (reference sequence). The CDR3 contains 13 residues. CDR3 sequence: CPSIGGGGYEQYF. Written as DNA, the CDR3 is TGTCCCAGCATCGGCGGGGGGGGATACGAGCAGTACTTC.

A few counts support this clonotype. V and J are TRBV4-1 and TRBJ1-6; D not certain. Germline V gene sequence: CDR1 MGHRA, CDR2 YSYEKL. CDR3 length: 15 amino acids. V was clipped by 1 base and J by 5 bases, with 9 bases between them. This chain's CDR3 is CASSQAPVNNSPLHF. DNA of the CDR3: TGCGCCAGCAGCCAAGCGCCAGTAAATAATTCACCCCTCCACTTT.